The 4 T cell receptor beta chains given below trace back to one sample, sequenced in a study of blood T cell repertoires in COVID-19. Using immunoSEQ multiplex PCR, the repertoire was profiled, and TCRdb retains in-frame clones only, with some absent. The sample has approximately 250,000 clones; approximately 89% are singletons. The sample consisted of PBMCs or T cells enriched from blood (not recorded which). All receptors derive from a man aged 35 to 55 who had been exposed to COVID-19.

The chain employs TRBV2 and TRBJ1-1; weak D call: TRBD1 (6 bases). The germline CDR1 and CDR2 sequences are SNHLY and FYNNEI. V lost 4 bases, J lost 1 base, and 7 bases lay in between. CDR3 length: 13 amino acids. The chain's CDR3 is CASSGDTNTEAFF. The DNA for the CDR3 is TGTGCCAGCAGTGGGGACACGAACACTGAAGCTTTCTTT.

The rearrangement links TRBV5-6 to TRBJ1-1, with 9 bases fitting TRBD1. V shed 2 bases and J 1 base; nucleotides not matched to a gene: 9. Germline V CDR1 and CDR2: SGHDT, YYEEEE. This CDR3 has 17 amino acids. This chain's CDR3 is CASSFNRGLEGNTEAFF. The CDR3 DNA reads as TGTGCCAGCAGCTTTAACAGGGGGCTAGAGGGGAACACTGAAGCTTTCTTT.

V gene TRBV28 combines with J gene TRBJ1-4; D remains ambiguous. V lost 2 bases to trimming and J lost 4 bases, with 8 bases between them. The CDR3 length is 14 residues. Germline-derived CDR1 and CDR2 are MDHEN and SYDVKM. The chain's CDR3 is CASSLSGVNEKLFF. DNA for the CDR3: TGTGCCAGCAGTTTAAGCGGGGTTAATGAAAAACTGTTTTTT.

The CDR3 loop is CASSQVDGGGGGLTEQFF. The DNA for the CDR3 is TGTGCCAGCAGTCAGGTCGATGGGGGTGGCGGGGGGTTAACTGAGCAGTTCTTC. The rearrangement uses TRBV28 and TRBJ2-1; TRBD2 agrees at 8 bases. The length of the CDR3 is 18 residues. After removal of 5 bases from V and 9 bases from J, the junction contained 21 bases not matched to a gene. The V gene's germline CDR1 is MDHEN and CDR2 SYDVKM.